This T cell receptor (beta chain) appears in the sequencing data of a study of blood T cell repertoires in COVID-19. About the research overall: Both acute and convalescent COVID-19 samples were obtained from the United States, Italy and Spain. T cells, B-cell-depleted T cells, or PBMCs supplied cDNA or gDNA.

Under the authors' procedure: Reference gene primers were amplified, and this amplification served to estimate nucleated cell counts. Sequencing used immunoSEQ multiplex PCR; TCRdb keeps in-frame clones, though not all of them. The DNA gave D and trimming, while V, J and clone size come from that table. The sample holds tens of thousands of clones, approximately 79% seen once. The CDR3 has 11 residues. The germline V gene has CDR1 SGHRS and CDR2 YFSETQ. This clone was counted once. Relative to the germline gene, one junction end is altered; a read error may explain this. This chain uses TRBV5-1 with TRBJ1-1; D uncertain. The sample was peripheral blood. The clonotype originates from a human donor with acute or convalescent COVID-19. The donor label of this sample is uncertain. The CDR3 nucleotides read TGCGCCAGCAGCTCCAACAATGAAGCTTTCTTT. Amino acid sequence: CASSSNNEAFF.